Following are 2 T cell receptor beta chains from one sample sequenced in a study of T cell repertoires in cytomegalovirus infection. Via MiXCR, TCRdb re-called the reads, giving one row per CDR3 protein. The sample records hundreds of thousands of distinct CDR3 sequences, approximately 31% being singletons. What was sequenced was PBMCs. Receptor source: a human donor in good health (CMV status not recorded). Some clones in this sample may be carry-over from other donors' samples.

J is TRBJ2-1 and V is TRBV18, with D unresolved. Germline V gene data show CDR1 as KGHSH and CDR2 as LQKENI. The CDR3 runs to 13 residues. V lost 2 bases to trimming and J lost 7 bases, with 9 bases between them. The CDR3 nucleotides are TGTGCCAGCTCACCAGACTCAAGGAATGAGCAGTTCTTC. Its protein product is CASSPDSRNEQFF.

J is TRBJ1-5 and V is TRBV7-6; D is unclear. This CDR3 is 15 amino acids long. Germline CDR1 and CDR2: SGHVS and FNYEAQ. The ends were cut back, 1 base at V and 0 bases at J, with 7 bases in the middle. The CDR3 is CASSLEYGSNQPQHF. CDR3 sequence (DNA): TGTGCCAGCAGCTTAGAGTACGGTAGCAATCAGCCCCAGCATTTT.